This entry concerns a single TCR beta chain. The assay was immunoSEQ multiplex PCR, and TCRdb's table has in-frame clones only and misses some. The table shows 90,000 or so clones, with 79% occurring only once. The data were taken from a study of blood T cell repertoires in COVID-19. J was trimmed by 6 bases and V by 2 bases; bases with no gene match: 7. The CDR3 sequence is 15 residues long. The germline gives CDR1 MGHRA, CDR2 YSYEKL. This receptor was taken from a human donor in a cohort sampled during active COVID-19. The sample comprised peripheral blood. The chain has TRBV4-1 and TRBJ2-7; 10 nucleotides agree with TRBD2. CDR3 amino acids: CASSQPQREGSEQYF. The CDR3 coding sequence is TGCGCCAGCAGCCAACCCCAGCGGGAGGGAAGCGAGCAGTACTTC.